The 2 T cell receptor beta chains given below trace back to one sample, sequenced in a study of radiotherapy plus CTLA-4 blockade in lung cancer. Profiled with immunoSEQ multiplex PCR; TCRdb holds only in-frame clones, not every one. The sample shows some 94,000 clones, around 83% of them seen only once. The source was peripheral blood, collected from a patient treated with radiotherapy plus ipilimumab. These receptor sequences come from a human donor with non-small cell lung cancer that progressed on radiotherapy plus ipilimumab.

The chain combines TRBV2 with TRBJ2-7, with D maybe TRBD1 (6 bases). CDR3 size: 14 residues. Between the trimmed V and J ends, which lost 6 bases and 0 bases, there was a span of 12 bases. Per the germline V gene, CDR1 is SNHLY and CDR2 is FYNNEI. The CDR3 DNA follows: TGTGCCAGCAGCCGACAGGCGCCCTCCTACGAGCAGTACGTC. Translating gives CASSRQAPSYEQYV.

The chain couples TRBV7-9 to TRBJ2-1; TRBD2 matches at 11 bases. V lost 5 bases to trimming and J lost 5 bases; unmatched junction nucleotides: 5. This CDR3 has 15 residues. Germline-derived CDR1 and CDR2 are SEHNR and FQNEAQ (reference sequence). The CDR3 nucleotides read TGTGCCAGCAGCCAGCCGGGACTAGCGGACAATGAGCAGTTCTTC. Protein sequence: CASSQPGLADNEQFF.